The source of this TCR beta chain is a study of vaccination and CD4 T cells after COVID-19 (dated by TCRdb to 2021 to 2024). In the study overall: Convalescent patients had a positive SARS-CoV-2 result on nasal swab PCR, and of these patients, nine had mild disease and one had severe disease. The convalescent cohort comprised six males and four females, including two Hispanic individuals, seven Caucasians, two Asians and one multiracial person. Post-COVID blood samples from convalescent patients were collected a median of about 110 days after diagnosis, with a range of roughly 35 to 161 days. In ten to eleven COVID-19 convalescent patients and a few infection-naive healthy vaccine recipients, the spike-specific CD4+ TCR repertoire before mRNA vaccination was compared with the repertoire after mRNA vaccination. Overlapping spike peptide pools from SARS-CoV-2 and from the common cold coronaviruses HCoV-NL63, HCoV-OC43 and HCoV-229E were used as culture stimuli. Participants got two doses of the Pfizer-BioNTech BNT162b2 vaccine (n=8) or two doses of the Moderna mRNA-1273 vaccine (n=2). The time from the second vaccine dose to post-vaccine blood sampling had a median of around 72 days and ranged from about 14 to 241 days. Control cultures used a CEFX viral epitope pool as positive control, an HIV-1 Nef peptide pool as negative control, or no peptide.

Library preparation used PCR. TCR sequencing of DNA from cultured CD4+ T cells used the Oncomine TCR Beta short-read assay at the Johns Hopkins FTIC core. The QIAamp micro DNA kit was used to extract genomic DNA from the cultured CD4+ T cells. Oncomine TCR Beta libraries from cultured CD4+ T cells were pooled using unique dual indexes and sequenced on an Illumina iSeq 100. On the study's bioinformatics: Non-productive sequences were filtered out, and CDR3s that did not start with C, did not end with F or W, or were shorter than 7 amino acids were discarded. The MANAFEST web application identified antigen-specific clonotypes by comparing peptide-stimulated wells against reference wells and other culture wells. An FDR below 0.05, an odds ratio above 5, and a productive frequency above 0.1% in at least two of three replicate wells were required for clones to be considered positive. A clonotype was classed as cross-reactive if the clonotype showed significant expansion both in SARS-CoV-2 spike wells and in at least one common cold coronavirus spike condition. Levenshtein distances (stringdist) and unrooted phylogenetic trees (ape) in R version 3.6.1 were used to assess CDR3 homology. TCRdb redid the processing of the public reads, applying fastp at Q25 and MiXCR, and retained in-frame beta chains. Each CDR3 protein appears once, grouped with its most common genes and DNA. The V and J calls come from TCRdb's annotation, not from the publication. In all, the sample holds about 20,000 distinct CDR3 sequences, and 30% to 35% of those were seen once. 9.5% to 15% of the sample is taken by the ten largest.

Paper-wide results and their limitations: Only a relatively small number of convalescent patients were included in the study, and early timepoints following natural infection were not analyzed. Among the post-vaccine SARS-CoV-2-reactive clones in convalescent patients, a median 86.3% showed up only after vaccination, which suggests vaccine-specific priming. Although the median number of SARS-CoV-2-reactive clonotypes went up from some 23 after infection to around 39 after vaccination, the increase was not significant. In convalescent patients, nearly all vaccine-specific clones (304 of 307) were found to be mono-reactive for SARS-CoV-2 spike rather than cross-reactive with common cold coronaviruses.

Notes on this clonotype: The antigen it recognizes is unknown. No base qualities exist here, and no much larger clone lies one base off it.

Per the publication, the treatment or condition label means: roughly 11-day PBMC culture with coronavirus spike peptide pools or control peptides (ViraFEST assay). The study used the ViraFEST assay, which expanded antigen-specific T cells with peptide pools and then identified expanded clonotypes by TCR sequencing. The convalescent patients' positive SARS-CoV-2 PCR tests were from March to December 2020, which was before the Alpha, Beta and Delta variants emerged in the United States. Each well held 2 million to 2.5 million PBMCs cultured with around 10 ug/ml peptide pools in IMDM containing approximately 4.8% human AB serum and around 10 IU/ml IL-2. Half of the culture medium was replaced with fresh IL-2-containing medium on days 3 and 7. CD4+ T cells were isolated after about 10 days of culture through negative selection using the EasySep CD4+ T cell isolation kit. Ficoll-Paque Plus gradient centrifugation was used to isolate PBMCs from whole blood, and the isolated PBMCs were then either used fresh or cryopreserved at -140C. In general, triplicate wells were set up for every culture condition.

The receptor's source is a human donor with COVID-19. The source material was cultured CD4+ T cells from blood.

The nucleotide sequence reads TGCAGCGTTGTAGAAGGGTCGGGGAACACTGAAGCTTTCTTT. The translation is CSVVEGSGNTEAFF. Rearrangement joined TRBV29-1 to TRBJ1-1, with the D gene uncertain. Including cysteine and phenylalanine, the CDR3 has 14 amino acids. The DNA shown is the 42-base CDR3, in frame from base 1. V is pared back by 4 bases and J by 1 base, with 13 bases lying between the germline termini. According to the germline V gene, CDR1 reads SQVTM and CDR2 reads ANQGSEA.